What follows describes a single TCR beta chain. The data originate from a study of T cell responses to AZD1222 COVID-19 vaccine. V lost 3 bases and J 1 base, leaving 11 bases between the germline ends. This CDR3 is built from 15 residues. Germline V gives CDR1 KGHDR, CDR2 SFDVKD. TCRdb keeps only in-frame clones here, not all; method: immunoSEQ multiplex PCR. The data hold over 100,000 clones, with around 90% observed a single time. This chain joins TRBV24-1 and TRBJ1-1, with D perhaps TRBD1 (5 bases). The material sequenced was peripheral blood, taken on day 0 of AZD1222 vaccination. The source is an adult in good health. CDR3 region: CATSDPGRGNTEAFF. The CDR3 coding sequence is TGTGCCACCAGTGATCCCGGAAGGGGGAACACTGAAGCTTTCTTT.